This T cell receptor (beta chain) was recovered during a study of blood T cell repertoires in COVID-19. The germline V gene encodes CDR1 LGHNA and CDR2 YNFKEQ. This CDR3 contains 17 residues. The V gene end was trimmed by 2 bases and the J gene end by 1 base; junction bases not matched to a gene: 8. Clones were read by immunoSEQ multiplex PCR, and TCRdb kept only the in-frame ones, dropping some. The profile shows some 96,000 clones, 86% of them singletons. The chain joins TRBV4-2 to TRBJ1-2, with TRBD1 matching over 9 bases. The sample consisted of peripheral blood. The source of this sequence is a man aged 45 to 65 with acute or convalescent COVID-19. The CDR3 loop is CASSQREGQGSNYGYTF. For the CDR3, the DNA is TGTGCCAGCAGCCAACGTGAGGGACAGGGAAGTAACTATGGCTACACCTTC.